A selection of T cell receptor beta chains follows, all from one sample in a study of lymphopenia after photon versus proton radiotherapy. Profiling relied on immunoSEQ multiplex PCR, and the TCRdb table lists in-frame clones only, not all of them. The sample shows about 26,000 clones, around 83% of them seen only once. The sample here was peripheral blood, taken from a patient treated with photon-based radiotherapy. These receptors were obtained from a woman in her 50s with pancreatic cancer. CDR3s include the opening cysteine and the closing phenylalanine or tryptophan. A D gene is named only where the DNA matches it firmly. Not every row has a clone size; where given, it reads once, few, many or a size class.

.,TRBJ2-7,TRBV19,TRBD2,CASSTELAGGHSEQYF,TGTGCCAGTAGTACAGAGCTAGCGGGAGGGCACTCCGAGCAGTACTTC
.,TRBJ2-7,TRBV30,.,CAWSVGGASSVEQYF,TGTGCCTGGAGTGTCGGGGGAGCTTCTTCCGTCGAGCAGTACTTC
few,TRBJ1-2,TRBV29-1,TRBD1,CSVVRGTGPAYGYTF,TGCAGCGTTGTAAGGGGGACAGGGCCTGCCTATGGCTACACCTTC
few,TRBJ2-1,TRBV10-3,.,CAISEPGLGLGEQFF,TGTGCCATCAGTGAACCGGGACTCGGACTCGGTGAGCAGTTCTTC
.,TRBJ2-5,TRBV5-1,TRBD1,CASSLARAGGRGETQYF,TGCGCCAGCAGCTTGGCCAGGGCAGGGGGTAGGGGAGAGACCCAGTACTTC
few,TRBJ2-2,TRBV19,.,CASSTSLAYTGELFF,TGTGCCAGTAGTACGTCACTAGCTTACACCGGGGAGCTGTTTTTT
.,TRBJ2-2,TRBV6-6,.,CATTDMAGYTGELFF,TGTGCCACCACGGATATGGCGGGGTACACCGGGGAGCTGTTTTTT
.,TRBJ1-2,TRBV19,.,CASSNRGPGYGYTF,TGTGCCAGTAGTAATCGGGGGCCCGGCTATGGCTACACCTTC
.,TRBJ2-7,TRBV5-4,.,CASSPGNRAYEQYF,TGTGCCAGCAGCCCTGGTAACAGAGCCTACGAGCAGTACTTC
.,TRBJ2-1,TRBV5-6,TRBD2,CASSLEGTSDEQFF,TGTGCCAGCAGCTTGGAGGGGACTAGCGATGAGCAGTTCTTC
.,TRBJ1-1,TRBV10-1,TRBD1,CASSENSGGTEAFF,TGCGCCAGCAGCGAGAACTCAGGGGGCACTGAAGCTTTCTTT
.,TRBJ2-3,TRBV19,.,CASKRRDGPTSTDTQYF,TGTGCCAGCAAGAGGAGGGACGGCCCAACGAGCACAGATACGCAGTATTTT
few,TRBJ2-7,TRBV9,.,CASSVQGRDEQYF,TGTGCCAGCAGCGTACAGGGGAGGGACGAGCAGTACTTC
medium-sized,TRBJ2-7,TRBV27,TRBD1,CASSMTGGYEQYF,TGTGCCAGCAGTATGACAGGGGGCTACGAGCAGTACTTC
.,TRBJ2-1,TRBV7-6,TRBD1,CASSSRQGIDEQFF,TGTGCCAGCAGCTCCCGACAGGGGATCGATGAGCAGTTCTTC
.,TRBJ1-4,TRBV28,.,CASSLWGKLFF,TGTGCCAGCAGTTTATGGGGCAAACTGTTTTTT
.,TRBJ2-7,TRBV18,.,CASSPAGSEQYF,TGTGCCAGCTCACCAGCGGGGAGCGAGCAGTACTTC
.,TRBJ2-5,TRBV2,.,CASSVWVGETQYF,TGTGCCAGCAGTGTTTGGGTCGGAGAGACCCAGTACTTC
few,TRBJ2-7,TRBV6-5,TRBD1,CASSMDRGGYEQYF,TGTGCCAGCAGTATGGACAGGGGAGGATACGAGCAGTACTTC
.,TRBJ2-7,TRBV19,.,CASSISRAYEQYF,TGTGCCAGTAGTATAAGCAGGGCCTACGAGCAGTACTTC
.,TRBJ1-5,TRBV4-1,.,CASSQDLDQPQHF,TGCGCCAGCAGCCAAGATCTGGATCAGCCCCAGCATTTT
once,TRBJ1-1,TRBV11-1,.,CASSLMMAAQNTEAFF,TGTGCCAGCAGCTTAATGATGGCAGCCCAAAACACTGAAGCTTTCTTT
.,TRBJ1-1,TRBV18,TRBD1,CASSATGDTEAFF,TGTGCCAGCTCAGCCACAGGGGATACTGAAGCTTTCTTT
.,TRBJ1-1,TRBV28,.,CASSLAVPLNTEAFF,TGTGCCAGCAGTTTAGCAGTCCCCTTGAACACTGAAGCTTTCTTT
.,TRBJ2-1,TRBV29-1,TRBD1,CSVEDPTGGAYNEQFF,TGCAGCGTTGAAGACCCGACAGGGGGCGCCTACAATGAGCAGTTCTTC
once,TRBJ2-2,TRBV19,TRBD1,CASSPRDRGRTGELFF,TGTGCCAGTAGCCCGAGGGACAGGGGGCGGACCGGGGAGCTGTTTTTT
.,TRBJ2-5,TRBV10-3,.,CAMARDPQETQYF,TGTGCCATGGCAAGGGACCCCCAAGAGACCCAGTACTTC
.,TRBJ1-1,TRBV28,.,CASGISTEAFF,TGTGCCAGCGGGATTAGCACTGAAGCTTTCTTT
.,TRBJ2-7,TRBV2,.,CASTRGYEQYF,TGTGCCAGTACGAGGGGCTACGAGCAGTACTTC
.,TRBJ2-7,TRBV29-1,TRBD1,CSVEGTGDSYEQYF,TGCAGCGTTGAAGGGACAGGTGATTCCTACGAGCAGTACTTC
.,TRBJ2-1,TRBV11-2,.,CASSLDRRYGGESYNEQFF,TGTGCCAGCAGCTTAGATCGACGGTACGGGGGCGAATCCTACAATGAGCAGTTCTTC
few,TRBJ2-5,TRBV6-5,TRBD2,CASSYSASGSLRTQYF,TGTGCCAGCAGTTACTCGGCTAGCGGGAGCCTACGGACCCAGTACTTC
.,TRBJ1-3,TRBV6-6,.,CASSYSRANSGNTIYF,TGTGCCAGCAGTTATTCACGGGCCAACTCTGGAAACACCATATATTTT
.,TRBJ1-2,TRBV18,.,CASSPGAAYGYTF,TGTGCCAGCTCACCCGGAGCCGCCTATGGCTACACCTTC
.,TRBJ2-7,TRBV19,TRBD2,CASSFSGIYEQYF,TGTGCCAGTAGTTTCAGCGGGATCTACGAGCAGTACTTC
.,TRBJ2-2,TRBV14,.,CASSQLDNTGELFF,TGTGCCAGCAGCCAATTGGATAACACCGGGGAGCTGTTTTTT